This T cell receptor (beta chain) appears in the sequencing data of a study of PD-1 blockade in classical Hodgkin lymphoma. Broader study findings: TCR diversity in CD4+, not CD8+, cells rose significantly by C4D1. The origin of the repertoire differences remains undefined, with disease activity or prior therapy as possible causes.

The CDR3 totals 12 residues. The V and J ends lost 5 bases and 7 bases respectively, with 12 bases between them. Germline-derived CDR1 and CDR2 are SGHDT and YYEEEE. Libraries were prepared by immunoSEQ multiplex PCR; TCRdb keeps only in-frame clonotypes and omits some of them. Among 26,000 or so clones listed, around 64% were seen once. Following autologous stem cell transplantation, relapse occurred in every patient, and exposure to brentuximab vedotin varied. This clone has only a few counts. Its antigen is still unknown. The chain links TRBV5-6 to TRBJ1-2, with a possible D match to TRBD1 (5 bases). This TCR was sampled from a human donor with classical Hodgkin lymphoma. The source was peripheral blood mononuclear cells (PBMCs), collected before the second cycle of nivolumab. CDR3 sequence: CASSSGSVGYTF. CDR3 nucleotides: TGTGCCAGCAGTTCAGGGTCGGTTGGCTACACCTTC. The variable domain in full, with the rest retrieved from reference TRBV5-6 and TRBJ1-2, is DAGVTQSPTHLIKTRGQQVTLRCSPKSGHDTVSWYQQALGQGPQFIFQYYEEEERQRGNFPDRFSGHQFPNYSSELNVNALLLGDSALYLCASSSGSVGYTFGSGTRLTVV.